The source of this T cell receptor beta chain is a study of cytomegalovirus exposure and HLA in healthy donors. As to this clone: Its antigen is not known.

In the PCR, 60 Vbeta and 13 Jbeta primers were used. TCRdb keeps only in-frame clones here, not all; method: immunoSEQ multiplex PCR. This table has roughly 110,000 clones, 71% appearing once. Regarding the study as a whole: Common viral pathogens were later found to be apparently linked to several of the most significant clusters.

The CDR3 is 16 residues long. V shed 2 bases and J shed 0 bases, with 13 bases lying between them. Germline CDR1 and CDR2: MNHEY and SVGAGI. Nominally healthy donors were sampled, though unrecorded immune exposures were likely. This chain connects TRBV6-5 to TRBJ1-2; D remains unclear. This receptor was obtained from a female donor in good health and CMV-seronegative. The sequenced sample was PBMCs. This CDR3 is CASSYLGVQANYGYTF. DNA for the CDR3: TGTGCCAGCAGTTACCTCGGGGTACAAGCTAACTATGGCTACACCTTC.